These 5 T cell receptor beta chains came from one sample sequenced in a study of early T cells in non-severe SARS-CoV-2 infection. TCRdb ran MiXCR on the 5' RACE reads and lists one entry per CDR3 protein. The table has 75,000 to 100,000 distinct CDR3 sequences, 15% seen once. The sequencing input was whole blood. These receptors originate from an adult who was a healthcare worker with PCR-confirmed SARS-CoV-2 infection or an uninfected control (not recorded which).

This clonotype was seen many times. The rearrangement joins TRBV11-2 to TRBJ2-3; D call uncertain. The germline CDR1 and CDR2 sequences are SGHAT and FQNNGV. V lost 1 base and J 0 bases, leaving 5 bases between the germline ends. The CDR3 consists of 14 residues. The CDR3 spells CASSLGGSTDTQYF. CDR3 in DNA: TGTGCCAGCAGCTTAGGGGGAAGCACAGATACGCAGTATTTT.

Note on this clonotype: A junction boundary mismatches the germline segment, possibly from a read error. J is TRBJ2-6 and V is TRBV27, with D possibly TRBD1 on 6 matching bases. This CDR3 contains 15 residues. Germline V gives CDR1 MNHEY, CDR2 SMNVEV (reference sequence). The CDR3 DNA reads TGTGCCAGCAGTTTAACAGGGAATGGGGCCAGCGTCCTGACTTTC. The encoded protein is CASSLTGNGASVLTF.

This chain links TRBV12-3 or TRBV12-4 with TRBJ1-2, with D hard to call. This CDR3 has 11 residues. The V and J ends lost 3 bases and 8 bases respectively, with 7 bases between them. CDR3 in DNA: TGTGCCAGCAGTTTGGGAAAAGGCTACACCTTC. Its protein product is CASSLGKGYTF.

This clonotype was detected a few times. The V call is TRBV13, the J call TRBJ2-7, with D uncertain. The CDR3 is made up of 17 amino acids. Germline V gene sequence: CDR1 PRHDT, CDR2 FYEKMQ (reference sequence). Trimming left V 1 base short and J 1 base short, with 17 bases between. The CDR3 coding sequence is TGTGCCAGCAGCTTAGCTCCCCCCGCACCCCTATCCTACGAGCAGTACTTC. Translated, it gives CASSLAPPAPLSYEQYF.

The chain links TRBV2 to TRBJ2-3; a weak D match, TRBD2 (6 bases). The CDR3 length is 14 residues. The germline V and J ends were trimmed by 6 bases and 2 bases, with 12 bases remaining between them. Germline-derived CDR1 and CDR2 are SNHLY and FYNNEI. CDR3: CASRDGLITDTQYF. CDR3 DNA sequence: TGTGCCAGCAGGGACGGACTAATCACAGATACGCAGTATTTT.